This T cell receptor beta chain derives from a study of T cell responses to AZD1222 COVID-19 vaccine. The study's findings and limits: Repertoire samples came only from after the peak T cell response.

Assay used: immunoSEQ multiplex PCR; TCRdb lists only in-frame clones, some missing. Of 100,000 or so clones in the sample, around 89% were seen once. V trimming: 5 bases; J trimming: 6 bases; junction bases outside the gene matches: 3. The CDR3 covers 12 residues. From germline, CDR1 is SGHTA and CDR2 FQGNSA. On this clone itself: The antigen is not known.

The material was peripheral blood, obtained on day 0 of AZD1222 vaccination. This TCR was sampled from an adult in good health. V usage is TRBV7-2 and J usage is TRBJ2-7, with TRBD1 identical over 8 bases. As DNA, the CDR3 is TGTGCCAGCAGCCGGACAGGGCTCGAGCAGTACTTC. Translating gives CASSRTGLEQYF.